One sample yielded the 32 T cell receptor beta chains listed below, sequenced in a study of CD8 T cells in ankylosing spondylitis. Notes on the study in general: Seemingly characteristic of ankylosing spondylitis blood was a TCR beta motif consisting of several highly homologous variants.

Their antigens remain unidentified. TCRdb independently ran MiXCR on the 5' RACE reads; one entry per CDR3 protein. The sample includes approximately 400,000 distinct CDR3 sequences, approximately 17% seen only once; the top ten take over 0.9%. Sequenced: blood, either unsorted or a sorted T cell fraction (not recorded which). The origin of the receptors is a male donor with ankylosing spondylitis.

The rearrangement joins TRBV6-5 to TRBJ1-5; 8 nucleotides align to TRBD1. This CDR3 is built from 17 residues. V was pared by 2 bases and J by 3 bases, with 9 bases of the junction left unmatched. Germline V gives CDR1 MNHEY, CDR2 SVGAGI. The CDR3 region is CASSYKADRGLNQPQHF. The CDR3, as DNA: TGTGCCAGCAGTTACAAGGCCGACAGGGGACTCAATCAGCCCCAGCATTTT.

This clonotype was detected only a few times. The J gene is TRBJ2-7, the V gene TRBV28; TRBD2 aligns across 7 bases. This CDR3 comprises 15 residues. Germline-derived CDR1 and CDR2 are MDHEN and SYDVKM. The V gene end was trimmed by 7 bases and the J gene end by 1 base; junction bases not matched to a gene: 10. CDR3 loop: CASTLGGFPSYEQYF. In DNA, the CDR3 is TGTGCCAGCACTTTGGGGGGGTTCCCTTCCTACGAGCAGTACTTC.

This clonotype was detected many times. V and J are TRBV5-1 and TRBJ2-7, with 7 bases lining up with TRBD1. Per the germline V gene, CDR1 is SGHRS and CDR2 is YFSETQ. V trimming: 4 bases; J trimming: 0 bases; junction bases outside the gene matches: 4. The CDR3 has 14 amino acids. DNA for the CDR3: TGCGCCAGCAGCCCGGGGACAGACTCCTACGAGCAGTACTTC. This translates into CASSPGTDSYEQYF.

This clonotype was seen at least ten times. The chain is built from TRBV5-1 and TRBJ2-5; TRBD1 agrees at 7 bases. The CDR3 runs 14 residues. Germline V gene lookup returns CDR1 SGHRS and CDR2 YFSETQ. Losses at the gene ends were 4 bases for V and 5 bases for J; bases not matched to a gene: 8. The CDR3 region has the DNA TGCGCCAGCAGCCCCGACAGGGTGGGGGAGACCCAGTACTTC. The encoded protein is CASSPDRVGETQYF.

This clonotype was observed a handful of times. The chain employs TRBV18 and TRBJ1-1; perhaps TRBD1 as D (5 bases). CDR3 size: 13 residues. V lost 4 bases and J lost 3, with 9 bases in between. Germline CDR1 is KGHSH and CDR2 is LQKENI. CDR3 residues: CASSQVGDTEAFF. The CDR3, as DNA: TGTGCCAGCTCACAGGTGGGGGACACTGAAGCTTTCTTT.

This clonotype was picked up a small number of times. The chain carries TRBV11-2 and TRBJ2-5, with TRBD2 matching over 11 bases. The CDR3 has 17 residues. Germline loops: CDR1 SGHAT, CDR2 FQNNGV. V trimming: 1 base; J trimming: 1 base; junction bases outside the gene matches: 5. In DNA form, the CDR3 reads TGTGCCAGCAGCTTAGCCGGGACTAGCGGATTCCAAGAGACCCAGTACTTC. It encodes CASSLAGTSGFQETQYF.

This clonotype has more than one count but fewer than ten. This chain links TRBV28 with TRBJ2-6; TRBD1 or TRBD2 may be the D gene (6 bases each). The length of the CDR3 is 15 residues. Germline V CDR1 and CDR2: MDHEN, SYDVKM. Deletions cut 6 bases from V and 3 bases from J, with 12 bases between. The CDR3 coding sequence is TGTGCCAGCAGGGGGGGCGCGAGTGGGGCCAACGTCCTGACTTTC. It is translated as CASRGGASGANVLTF. Full variable domain (missing parts from reference TRBV28 and TRBJ2-6): DVKVTQSSRYLVKRTGEKVFLECVQDMDHENMFWYRQDPGLGLRLIYFSYDVKMKEKGDIPEGYSVSREKKERFSLILESASTNQTSMYLCASRGGASGANVLTFGAGSRLTVL.

This clonotype was seen a few times. The gene calls are TRBV9 and TRBJ1-1; maybe TRBD1 (6 bases). Trimming left V 4 bases short and J 1 base short, with 11 bases between. There are 14 residues in the CDR3. The germline V gene has CDR1 SGDLS and CDR2 YYNGEE. CDR3: CASSFQDRNTEAFF. For the CDR3, the DNA is TGTGCCAGCAGCTTTCAGGACAGGAACACTGAAGCTTTCTTT.

This chain joins TRBV4-2 and TRBJ1-1, with D unresolved. Germline V gene sequence: CDR1 LGHNA, CDR2 YNFKEQ. CDR3 length: 15 residues. The V end was cut by 0 bases, the J end by 3 bases, with 11 bases between. CDR3 DNA sequence: TGTGCCAGCAGCCAAGATTTGGGGTTCCACACTGAAGCTTTCTTT. Amino acid sequence: CASSQDLGFHTEAFF.

This clonotype was seen a handful of times. The chain is built from TRBV29-1 and TRBJ2-5; 8 bases map to TRBD2. The CDR3 covers 14 residues. V was clipped by 7 bases and J by 4 bases; unmatched bases: 11. Germline CDR1 and CDR2: SQVTM and ANQGSEA. CDR3 loop: CSARAPAGGETQYF. The CDR3 DNA is TGCAGCGCCCGAGCCCCCGCGGGGGGAGAGACCCAGTACTTC. Based on the CDR3 plus reference TRBV29-1 and TRBJ2-5, the full variable domain is SAVISQKPSRDICQRGTSLTIQCQVDSQVTMMFWYRQQPGQSLTLIATANQGSEATYESGFVIDKFPISRPNLTFSTLTVSNMSPEDSSIYLCSARAPAGGETQYFGPGTRLLVL.

This clonotype turned up a few times. This rearrangement joins TRBV11-2 to TRBJ1-1; 7 positions match TRBD1. Germline trimming cut 4 bases from V and 5 bases from J; bases unmatched to any gene: 19. This CDR3 spans 18 amino acids. CDR1 is SGHAT, CDR2 FQNNGV, per germline. The CDR3 spells CASSSRQGTTMRGTEAFF. The CDR3 DNA follows: TGTGCCAGCAGCTCACGACAGGGAACGACCATGAGGGGTACTGAAGCTTTCTTT.

J is TRBJ1-4 and V is TRBV20-1; D call uncertain. The V gene's germline CDR1 is DFQATT and CDR2 SNEGSKA (reference sequence). V was cut by 5 bases and J by 3 bases, with 10 bases left in between. The CDR3 is 13 residues long. The CDR3: CSAQIRANEKLFF. The CDR3 DNA follows: TGCAGTGCTCAAATCCGGGCTAATGAAAAACTGTTTTTT.

The J gene is TRBJ2-5, the V gene TRBV6-5; D gene uncertain. Germline-derived CDR1 and CDR2 are MNHEY and SVGAGI. Trimming left V 6 bases short and J 8 bases short, with 22 bases between. This CDR3 spans 15 amino acids. DNA for the CDR3: TGTGCCAGCAGCTTACTTCAAGGCCCGAAGGTCACCCAGTACTTC. Translation gives CASSLLQGPKVTQYF.

This clonotype was seen ten or more times. The gene calls are TRBV12-3 or TRBV12-4 and TRBJ2-7; 8 positions agree with TRBD1. The length of the CDR3 is 14 residues. Trimming removed 5 bases from V and 0 bases from J; junction bases left unmatched: 3. Written as DNA, the CDR3 is TGTGCCAGCAGTCAAGGACAGGGCTCCTACGAGCAGTACTTC. This sequence encodes CASSQGQGSYEQYF.

V is TRBV6-1 and J is TRBJ2-1; D is perhaps TRBD2 (5 bases). Trimming took 4 bases from V and 7 from J, leaving 20 bases between them. This CDR3 has 16 residues. Germline V CDR1 and CDR2: MNHNS, SASEGT. CDR3: CASSARLRELPNEQFF. In DNA form, the CDR3 reads TGTGCCAGCAGTGCACGTTTGAGGGAGCTACCGAATGAGCAGTTCTTC.

The chain recombines TRBV3-1 with TRBJ1-3, with TRBD1 identical over 9 bases. The V and J ends lost 4 bases and 7 bases, in that order; junction bases with no gene match: 5. Germline V gene sequence: CDR1 LGHDT, CDR2 YNNKEL (reference sequence). The CDR3 loop spans 14 amino acids. CDR3 bases: TGTGCCAGCAGCCCCCGGGACAGGGAGAACACCATATATTTT. As protein: CASSPRDRENTIYF.

The chain combines TRBV6-2 or TRBV6-3 with TRBJ2-5; D is unclear. The CDR3 is 12 amino acids. Trimming took off 2 bases at V and 5 bases at J, with 6 bases between the two ends. Per germline, CDR1 MNHEY and CDR2 SVGEGT. The CDR3 loop reads CASSYIRETQYF. CDR3 DNA: TGTGCCAGCAGTTACATACGGGAGACCCAGTACTTC.

This clonotype was seen a handful of times. The chain combines TRBV28 with TRBJ1-2; a weak D match, TRBD1 (6 bases). Germline assignment: CDR1 MDHEN and CDR2 SYDVKM. The CDR3 runs to 17 residues. V was shortened by 6 bases and J by 2 bases, with 22 bases between the two germline ends. CDR3 region: CASRRGWGLRGNYGYTF. The CDR3 region has the DNA TGTGCCAGCAGGAGGGGATGGGGGCTTCGAGGGAACTATGGCTACACCTTC.

The gene calls are TRBV7-3 and TRBJ1-2, with 7 bases fitting TRBD1. The CDR3 totals 16 residues. CDR1 is SGHTA, CDR2 FQGTGA, per germline. The ends lost 5 bases at V and 4 bases at J; junction bases unmatched: 13. The CDR3 loop reads CASSAQGGPSPYGYTF. In nucleotides, the CDR3 is TGTGCCAGCAGCGCCCAGGGGGGCCCCTCCCCCTATGGCTACACCTTC.

V gene TRBV6-5 combines with J gene TRBJ1-5; D not certain. Germline-derived CDR1 and CDR2 are MNHEY and SVGAGI. V lost 3 bases and J 5 bases, leaving 8 bases between the germline ends. The CDR3 spans 13 residues. As DNA, the CDR3 is TGTGCCAGCAGTTATGGGGTGGATCAGCCCCAGCATTTT. Residues: CASSYGVDQPQHF.

This clonotype was counted only a few times. The V gene is TRBV7-8, the J gene TRBJ2-2; 14 bases are shared with TRBD2. The CDR3 sequence is 19 residues long. Trimming took 5 bases from V and 3 from J; bases not matched to a gene: 11. Germline V CDR1 and CDR2: SGHVS, FQNEAQ. The CDR3 loop reads CASSRPRTSGGFYTGELFF. In DNA, the CDR3 is TGTGCCAGCAGCCGACCTAGGACTAGCGGGGGGTTCTACACCGGGGAGCTGTTTTTT.

This chain links TRBV20-1 with TRBJ2-1; the D gene is possibly TRBD2 (6 bases). Germline assignment: CDR1 DFQATT and CDR2 SNEGSKA (reference sequence). This CDR3 comprises 15 residues. Trimming pared 0 bases from V and 2 bases from J, leaving 11 bases between. The CDR3 here is CSAREASVAYNEQFF. Here the CDR3 DNA reads TGCAGTGCTAGAGAGGCTAGCGTCGCCTACAATGAGCAGTTCTTC.

V usage is TRBV3-1 and J usage is TRBJ1-5; no definite D call. With 1 base removed from V and 5 bases from J, the gap between germline ends came to 6 bases. The germline V gene has CDR1 LGHDT and CDR2 YNNKEL (reference sequence). The CDR3 has 13 residues. CDR3 residues: CASSQGEHQPQHF. DNA of the CDR3: TGTGCCAGCAGCCAAGGGGAACATCAGCCCCAGCATTTT. Variable domain in full (rest from reference TRBV3-1 and TRBJ1-5): DTAVSQTPKYLVTQMGNDKSIKCEQNLGHDTMYWYKQDSKKFLKIMFSYNNKELIINETVPNRFSPKSPDKAHLNLHINSLELGDSAVYFCASSQGEHQPQHFGDGTRLSIL.

This clonotype was seen more than once but under ten times. The chain links TRBV10-2 to TRBJ2-4; a possible D gene is TRBD1 (7 bases). Germline V gives CDR1 WSHSY, CDR2 SAAADI. V shed 5 bases and J shed 5 bases, with 19 bases lying between them. The CDR3 runs 16 residues. The CDR3 loop reads CASSLGGGTAENIQYF. DNA of the CDR3: TGCGCCAGCAGTCTTGGAGGCGGGACAGCGGAAAACATTCAGTACTTC.

This clonotype was picked up a small number of times. The chain combines TRBV4-1 with TRBJ1-5; 12 bases map to TRBD1. CDR1 is MGHRA, CDR2 YSYEKL, per germline. With V trimmed by 4 bases and J by 3 bases, 4 bases remained unmatched. The CDR3 runs 16 residues. The chain's CDR3 is CASSLRDRGPNQPQHF. In nucleotides, the CDR3 is TGCGCCAGCAGCCTACGGGACAGGGGGCCCAATCAGCCCCAGCATTTT.

This clonotype was found once. The chain links TRBV6-2 or TRBV6-3 to TRBJ1-1; 8 bases fit TRBD1. The CDR3 runs to 18 residues. V dropped 2 bases and J dropped 0; count of bases not matched to a gene: 11. Germline V gene data show CDR1 as MNHEY and CDR2 as SVGEGT. This CDR3 reads CASSYLPRTGTMNTEAFF. For the CDR3, the DNA is TGTGCCAGCAGTTACCTCCCCCGGACAGGGACTATGAACACTGAAGCTTTCTTT.

This chain connects TRBV12-3 or TRBV12-4 to TRBJ1-1, with 8 bases matching TRBD1. With V trimmed by 7 bases and J by 5 bases, 6 bases remained unmatched. The CDR3 runs 13 residues. The CDR3 DNA is TGTGCCAGCACCATAACAGGGGGTACTGAAGCTTTCTTT. Amino acids: CASTITGGTEAFF.

This clonotype was picked up a small number of times. The rearrangement links TRBV5-8 to TRBJ1-1; 9 nucleotides agree with TRBD1. V was pared by 4 bases and J by 4 bases, with 8 bases of the junction left unmatched. The CDR3 is 15 amino acids. Germline V gene lookup returns CDR1 SGHTS and CDR2 YDEGEE. The CDR3 DNA reads as TGTGCCAGCAGCATTAGGATGACAGGGGGCACTGAAGCTTTCTTT. Translated: CASSIRMTGGTEAFF.

This clonotype was counted between two and nine times. J is TRBJ2-1 and V is TRBV20-1; the match to TRBD1 covers 7 bases. Germline CDR1 is DFQATT and CDR2 is SNEGSKA (reference sequence). The CDR3 spans 15 residues. With 1 base clipped from V and 3 bases from J, the junction kept 6 bases outside the gene matches. The CDR3 bases are TGCAGTGCTAGAGCGGGGACAGACCACTACAATGAGCAGTTCTTC. Protein product: CSARAGTDHYNEQFF.

The table lists this clonotype with a few counts. CDR3 amino acids: CASSLFGGPNNEQFF. DNA for the CDR3: TGTGCCAGCAGCTTATTCGGGGGGCCTAACAATGAGCAGTTCTTC. The chain carries TRBV7-2 and TRBJ2-1; weak D call: TRBD2 (7 bases). Germline V gene lookup returns CDR1 SGHTA and CDR2 FQGNSA. This CDR3 is built from 15 residues. Deletions cut 2 bases from V and 5 bases from J, with 13 bases between.

This clonotype was observed a few times. The V call is TRBV10-3, the J call TRBJ1-3; D gene unclear. This CDR3 spans 15 amino acids. The V and J ends lost 0 bases and 0 bases respectively, with 6 bases between them. CDR1 and CDR2 (germline): ENHRY, SYGVKD. CDR3 DNA sequence: TGTGCCATCAGTGAGTCGTGGGCCTCTGGAAACACCATATATTTT. Encoded protein: CAISESWASGNTIYF.

The table lists this clonotype with a few counts. The rearrangement links TRBV5-1 to TRBJ2-5; either TRBD1 or TRBD2 may fit D (5 bases each). Germline V gene lookup returns CDR1 SGHRS and CDR2 YFSETQ. Trimming cost V 1 base and J 5 bases, with 12 bases left between them. The CDR3 is 14 residues long. The CDR3 DNA sequence: TGCGCCAGCAGCTTGTCCCTAGGGACGGAGACCCAGTACTTC. The encoded protein is CASSLSLGTETQYF.